This is a list of T cell receptor beta chains from one sample in a study of blood T cell repertoires in COVID-19. TCRdb's copy holds only in-frame clones and misses some; the assay was immunoSEQ multiplex PCR. The table records some 380,000 clones, over 75% of them present only once. The sequenced material came from PBMCs or T cells enriched from blood (not recorded which). The receptors derive from a woman aged 40 to 49 with acute COVID-19. Both conserved end residues are part of each CDR3. Each record gives: J gene, D gene, V gene, CDR3 protein, CDR3 DNA. A D gene is named only where the DNA matches it firmly.

>TRBJ1-5|.|TRBV27
CASRFYRDSNQPQHF
TGTGCCAGCAGATTTTACAGAGATAGCAATCAGCCCCAGCATTTT
>TRBJ1-5|.|TRBV19
CASSPGAAGHQPQHF
TGTGCCAGTAGTCCAGGGGCGGCAGGGCATCAGCCCCAGCATTTT
>TRBJ2-7|.|TRBV9
CASREGSSYEQYF
TGTGCCAGCAGGGAGGGATCCTCCTACGAGCAGTACTTC
>TRBJ2-7|.|TRBV11-3
CASLSPYEQYF
TGTGCCAGCCTATCTCCCTACGAGCAGTACTTC
>TRBJ1-1|.|TRBV5-1
CASSLVGGLTEAFF
TGCGCCAGCAGCTTGGTGGGAGGGTTAACTGAAGCTTTCTTT
>TRBJ2-3|.|TRBV24-1
CATSDTDNLHGTDTQYF
TGTGCCACCAGTGATACCGACAACCTTCACGGCACAGATACGCAGTATTTT
>TRBJ2-7|.|TRBV4-1
CASSQDLGEAYEQYF
TGCGCCAGCAGCCAAGATTTAGGGGAGGCCTACGAGCAGTACTTC
>TRBJ1-5|.|TRBV19
CANIWPQHF
TGTGCCAACATATGGCCCCAGCATTTT
>TRBJ1-1|.|TRBV6-1
CASSDKTGIYLFSTEAFF
TGTGCCAGCAGTGATAAAACAGGGATATATCTGTTTTCTACTGAAGCTTTCTTT
>TRBJ1-2|.|TRBV7-8
CASSPSGHAGYTF
TGTGCCAGCAGCCCCTCGGGACATGCCGGCTACACCTTC
>TRBJ1-5|.|TRBV6-5
CASSRGPSNQPQHF
TGTGCCAGCAGCCGCGGGCCTAGCAATCAGCCCCAGCATTTT
>TRBJ1-1|TRBD1|TRBV2
CATRGGRGTEAFF
TGTGCCACCAGGGGGGGGCGAGGCACTGAAGCTTTCTTT
>TRBJ1-6|TRBD1|TRBV2
CASSGEQGPNSPLHF
TGTGCCAGCAGTGGAGAACAGGGGCCGAATTCACCCCTCCACTTT
>TRBJ1-5|.|TRBV19
CASSIGRLGNQPQHF
TGTGCCAGTAGTATTGGCAGGCTTGGGAATCAGCCCCAGCATTTT
>TRBJ1-1|.|TRBV20-1
CSASRQGLNTEAFF
TGCAGTGCTAGTCGGCAGGGATTGAACACTGAAGCTTTCTTT
>TRBJ1-2|TRBD1|TRBV30
CAWSVGTAYGYTF
TGTGCCTGGAGTGTAGGGACAGCCTATGGCTACACCTTC